The 10 T cell receptor beta chains presented below share a single source sample, sequenced in a study of somatic mutations in cytotoxic T cells in rheumatoid arthritis. Measured with immunoSEQ multiplex PCR; TCRdb has only the in-frame clones, and not every one. The sample holds fewer than 8,500 clones, around 75% seen once. The sequenced sample was CD8+ T cells sorted from blood. The receptors originated from an adult with rheumatoid arthritis.

The V call is TRBV2, the J call TRBJ2-7; D might be TRBD1 (6 bases). V lost 11 bases and J lost 2, with 13 bases in between. The CDR3 totals 12 residues. Germline values: CDR1 SNHLY, CDR2 FYNNEI. CDR3: CASGGHPYEQYF. CDR3 nucleotide sequence: TGTGCCTCTGGGGGCCATCCCTACGAGCAGTACTTC.

This clone has just a few counts. The genes are TRBV27 and TRBJ1-5; TRBD1 might be the D (5 bases). This CDR3 has 15 amino acids. V gave up 0 bases and J gave up 7 bases, with 13 bases separating them. Germline V lookup: CDR1 MNHEY, CDR2 SMNVEV (reference sequence). The CDR3 DNA sequence: TGTGCCAGCAGTTTATCTTCCGGGGGAAACCAGCCCCAGCATTTT. Amino acids: CASSLSSGGNQPQHF.

The gene calls are TRBV2 and TRBJ1-1; D is possibly TRBD1 (6 bases). This CDR3 contains 16 residues. Trimming pared 5 bases from V and 0 bases from J, leaving 16 bases between. Germline CDR1 and CDR2: SNHLY and FYNNEI. The CDR3 spells CASSIRGGGMNTEAFF. CDR3 DNA sequence: TGTGCCAGCAGTATTAGGGGAGGGGGAATGAACACTGAAGCTTTCTTT.

The chain has TRBV29-1 and TRBJ1-1; the D gene is possibly TRBD1 (6 bases). V lost 7 bases and J lost 3, with 15 bases in between. The CDR3 has 13 amino acids. From germline, CDR1 is SQVTM and CDR2 ANQGSEA. The CDR3 loop is CSGGRGEDTEAFF. CDR3 nucleotides: TGCAGCGGAGGCAGGGGCGAAGACACTGAAGCTTTCTTT.

This sequence joins TRBV28 and TRBJ2-1, with TRBD1 identical over 7 bases. In germline, CDR1 is MDHEN, CDR2 SYDVKM. J gave up 5 bases and V 6 bases, and 7 bases lay outside the gene matches. CDR3 length: 14 amino acids. This CDR3 is CASRPGTDNNEQFF. For the CDR3, the DNA is TGTGCCAGCAGGCCCGGGACAGATAACAATGAGCAGTTCTTC.

The rearrangement joins TRBV2 to TRBJ1-3, with D unclear. The CDR3 is 12 residues long. Germline CDR1 reads SNHLY; CDR2 reads FYNNEI. Trimming pared 10 bases from V and 4 bases from J, leaving 11 bases between. The CDR3 region has the DNA TGTGCCACCCCGAAGGGAGGAAACACCATATATTTT. This translates into CATPKGGNTIYF.

V and J are TRBV6-4 and TRBJ1-2, with D uncertain. This CDR3 has 16 amino acids. Germline-derived CDR1 and CDR2 are MRHNA and SNTAGT. V lost 2 bases to trimming and J lost 4 bases, with 17 bases between them. Here the CDR3 reads CASSDKLRKVSYGYTF. CDR3 nucleotide sequence: TGTGCCAGCAGTGACAAGCTAAGGAAGGTAAGCTATGGCTACACCTTC.

The chain joins TRBV28 to TRBJ1-5; D is undetermined. Trimming pared 3 bases from V and 9 bases from J, leaving 12 bases between. The germline gives CDR1 MDHEN, CDR2 SYDVKM. The CDR3 loop spans 13 amino acids. This CDR3 reads CASSLEWIMPQHF. The CDR3 nucleotides read TGTGCCAGCAGTTTGGAGTGGATAATGCCCCAGCATTTT. The whole variable domain, remainder taken from reference TRBV28 and TRBJ1-5, is DVKVTQSSRYLVKRTGEKVFLECVQDMDHENMFWYRQDPGLGLRLIYFSYDVKMKEKGDIPEGYSVSREKKERFSLILESASTNQTSMYLCASSLEWIMPQHFGDGTRLSIL.

This rearrangement joins TRBV7-2 to TRBJ2-1, with D unclear. Looked up from germline, CDR1 is SGHTA and CDR2 is FQGNSA. V was clipped by 7 bases and J by 2 bases, with 9 bases between them. CDR3 length equals 13 residues. DNA of the CDR3: TGTGCCAGCACCTTTAACCCCTACAATGAGCAGTTCTTC. It yields the protein CASTFNPYNEQFF. Complete variable domain (other parts from reference TRBV7-2 and TRBJ2-1): GAGVSQSPSNKVTEKGKDVELRCDPISGHTALYWYRQSLGQGLEFLIYFQGNSAPDKSGLPSDRFSAERTGGSVSTLTIQRTQQEDSAVYLCASTFNPYNEQFFGPGTRLTVL.

V usage is TRBV2 and J usage is TRBJ2-7, with TRBD2 matching over 12 bases. CDR1 is SNHLY and CDR2 is FYNNEI in the germline V gene. Trimming at V came to 4 bases and at J to 7 bases, leaving 5 bases not matched to a gene. The CDR3 is 14 amino acids. The chain's CDR3 is CASSVASGGGEQYF. The DNA for the CDR3 is TGTGCCAGCAGTGTGGCTAGCGGGGGGGGTGAGCAGTACTTC.